A selection of T cell receptor beta chains follows, all from one sample in a study of blood T cell repertoires in COVID-19. Repertoires were generated with immunoSEQ multiplex PCR, while TCRdb's copy carries only in-frame clones and drops some. The data show about 250,000 clones, roughly 80% seen once. The sample comprised PBMCs or T cells enriched from blood (not recorded which). The receptors were gathered from a man in his forties who had been exposed to COVID-19. Each CDR3 is given with its conserved first and last residue. D genes are given only for firm matches. The size field is filled for only some rows; it gives once, few, many or a size class.

CDR3 DNA,CDR3 protein,clone size,V gene,D gene,J gene
TGTGCCAGCAGCTTCCCCTCGACTAGCGGGAGGGCGGGGCAGTACTTC,CASSFPSTSGRAGQYF,NA,TRBV7-8,TRBD2,TRBJ2-7
TGTGCCAGCAGCTTAGTGGAGGGCAACTCACCCCTCCACTTT,CASSLVEGNSPLHF,NA,TRBV7-9,NA,TRBJ1-6
TGTGCCAGCAGTGATTGGCAGGACACAGATACGCAGTATTTT,CASSDWQDTDTQYF,NA,TRBV25-1,NA,TRBJ2-3
TGTGCCACCCATACCACCCCGGGACTAGCGGGAGGCTATGGTAAAGAGACCCAGTACTTC,CATHTTPGLAGGYGKETQYF,NA,TRBV7-6,TRBD2,TRBJ2-5
TGTGCCAGCAGTGACCTAGGACAGGCCCCTCGCGAGCAGTACTTC,CASSDLGQAPREQYF,NA,TRBV2,TRBD1,TRBJ2-7
TGCGCCAGCAGCTTGGAAGGTGTCAGGCTAGCGGACGAGCAGTACTTC,CASSLEGVRLADEQYF,NA,TRBV5-1,TRBD2,TRBJ2-7
TGTGCCAGCAGTTTAGCCGCAGGGTTTGCTTTCTTT,CASSLAAGFAFF,NA,TRBV12-3/TRBV12-4,NA,TRBJ1-1
TGTGCCAGCAGTTTTTTGGGTATGGGGCTAGCGGGACAAGAGACCCAGTACTTC,CASSFLGMGLAGQETQYF,NA,TRBV27,TRBD2,TRBJ2-5
TGCGCCAGCAGCTTGGTGGTCGGGGGAGGAAACACCATATATTTT,CASSLVVGGGNTIYF,NA,TRBV5-1,NA,TRBJ1-3
TGTGCCAGCAGTTTAGAAATTCCCCTAGCGGGGAACTACGAGCAGTACTTC,CASSLEIPLAGNYEQYF,NA,TRBV27,TRBD2,TRBJ2-7
TGCGCCAGCAGAGACGCCCCTAGCAGCTCCTACAATGAGCAGTTCTTC,CASRDAPSSSYNEQFF,NA,TRBV5-1,NA,TRBJ2-1
TGTGCCAGCTCACCCCCTGCGGGAGGATCCCACGAGCAGTACTTC,CASSPPAGGSHEQYF,NA,TRBV18,TRBD2,TRBJ2-7
TGTGCCGGAGCTGCGGGGGGGGGCGCTCCCAATGAGCAGTTCTTC,CAGAAGGGAPNEQFF,many,TRBV30,TRBD2,TRBJ2-1
TGTGCCAGCAAGTTTGGGGGGACGGATGAAGCTTTCTTT,CASKFGGTDEAFF,NA,TRBV6-5,NA,TRBJ1-1
TGTGCCAGCAGCGTTACCGCTAGCGGGAGGAACACAGATACGCAGTATTTT,CASSVTASGRNTDTQYF,NA,TRBV9,TRBD2,TRBJ2-3
TGTGCCAGCAGTGTCTACGGACTATCTTCCTACAATGAGCAGTTCTTC,CASSVYGLSSYNEQFF,NA,TRBV2,NA,TRBJ2-1
TGTGCCAGCAGGCTATGGAGCTCCTATAATTCACCCCTCCACTTT,CASRLWSSYNSPLHF,NA,TRBV28,NA,TRBJ1-6
TGTGCCAGCAGCCAATCCGGGACAGGGAGTTACGAGCAGTACTTC,CASSQSGTGSYEQYF,NA,TRBV11-3,TRBD1,TRBJ2-7
TGTGCCTACAACAGGGGAAACGGCTACACCTTC,CAYNRGNGYTF,NA,TRBV30,TRBD1,TRBJ1-2
TGTGCCACCAGCAGGGCCGGGACAGGGGGCTTGGAGACCCAGTACTTC,CATSRAGTGGLETQYF,NA,TRBV15,TRBD1,TRBJ2-5
TGTGCCAGCAGCCAAACTCGTAGGGAGCGGCAGTACTTC,CASSQTRRERQYF,NA,TRBV6-5,NA,TRBJ2-7
TGTGCCAGCAGCTTAACTTCCGGGACAGGGGGCGAGCAGTACTTC,CASSLTSGTGGEQYF,NA,TRBV7-3,TRBD1,TRBJ2-7
TGTGCCAGCAGTATGTCGGGAGTAGATACGCAGTATTTT,CASSMSGVDTQYF,NA,TRBV12-3/TRBV12-4,NA,TRBJ2-3
TGTGCCAGCAGGTCGCAGGGTACCGGGGCCAACGTCCTGACTTTC,CASRSQGTGANVLTF,NA,TRBV28,NA,TRBJ2-6
TGTGCTAGTGGTCCTTATCAGCCCCAGCATTTT,CASGPYQPQHF,NA,TRBV12-5,NA,TRBJ1-5
TGCGCCAGCAGCTTGTGGGACAGGGTTATCAATGAGCAGTTCTTC,CASSLWDRVINEQFF,NA,TRBV5-1,TRBD1,TRBJ2-1
TGTGCCAGCAGTTACTCGGGCAGCAACTATGGCTACACCTTC,CASSYSGSNYGYTF,NA,TRBV6-6,NA,TRBJ1-2
TGTGCCAGCAGTTACCAGGGGCAGGGGGAAAAACTGTTTTTT,CASSYQGQGEKLFF,NA,TRBV28,NA,TRBJ1-4
TGTGCCAGCAGCTTAGATCAGGGCGAAGAAAAACTGTTTTTT,CASSLDQGEEKLFF,few,TRBV7-9,NA,TRBJ1-4
TGTGCCAGCAGCTCAACTTACGAGCAGTACTTC,CASSSTYEQYF,few,TRBV7-9,NA,TRBJ2-7
TGTGCCAGCAGCCCCATGCGGGAGGTGTTCCACGAGCAGTACTTC,CASSPMREVFHEQYF,few,TRBV9,TRBD2,TRBJ2-7
TGTGCCAGCAGCCCCGGGACTAGCGGTTACAATGAGCAGTTCTTC,CASSPGTSGYNEQFF,NA,TRBV11-3,TRBD2,TRBJ2-1
TGCGCCAGCACCCGGGAGGCTAGCGATTCCTACGAGCAGTACTTC,CASTREASDSYEQYF,NA,TRBV10-2,TRBD2,TRBJ2-7
TGTGCCACTACTAAAAACTCGGACAACTTTCATTCACCCCTCCACTTT,CATTKNSDNFHSPLHF,NA,TRBV10-3,NA,TRBJ1-6
TGTGCCAGCAGCTTAGTCAGTAGCAATCAGCCCCAGCATTTT,CASSLVSSNQPQHF,NA,TRBV11-2,NA,TRBJ1-5
TGCGCCAGCAGCGACCAGGGGGTTGGCGGCTACACCTTC,CASSDQGVGGYTF,NA,TRBV10-2,TRBD1,TRBJ1-2
TGTGCCAGCAGCGGAGAAGAACAGGGCCACTATGGCTACACCTTC,CASSGEEQGHYGYTF,NA,TRBV6-5,NA,TRBJ1-2
TGTGCCAGCAGCCCCTTCGTTGGGCAGAATGAATTCTCTGGGGCCAACGTCCTGACTTTC,CASSPFVGQNEFSGANVLTF,NA,TRBV7-6,NA,TRBJ2-6
TGTGCCAGCTCACCACCTAGCGGGAAGAGGGAGCAGTACTTC,CASSPPSGKREQYF,NA,TRBV18,TRBD2,TRBJ2-7
TGTGCCACCAGCAGGTACCGGGACTCATCCCCAGATACGCAGTATTTT,CATSRYRDSSPDTQYF,NA,TRBV15,NA,TRBJ2-3
TGTGCCAGCCAAAACACTGAAGCTTTCTTT,CASQNTEAFF,NA,TRBV2,NA,TRBJ1-1
TGTGCCAGCTCACCAGGGCCGGGCAGGGGATTCCACAATGAGCAGTTCTTC,CASSPGPGRGFHNEQFF,NA,TRBV18,NA,TRBJ2-1